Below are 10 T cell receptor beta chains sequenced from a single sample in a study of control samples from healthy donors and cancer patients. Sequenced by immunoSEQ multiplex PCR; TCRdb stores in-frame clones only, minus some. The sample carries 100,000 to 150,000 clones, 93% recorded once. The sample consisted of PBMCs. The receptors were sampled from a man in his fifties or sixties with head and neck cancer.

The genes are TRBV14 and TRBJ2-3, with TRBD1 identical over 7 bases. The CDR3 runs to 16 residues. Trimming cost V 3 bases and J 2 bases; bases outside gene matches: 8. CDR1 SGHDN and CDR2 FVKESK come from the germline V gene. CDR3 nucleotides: TGTGCCAGCAGCCATTTACAGGGGAAATACACAGATACGCAGTATTTT. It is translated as CASSHLQGKYTDTQYF. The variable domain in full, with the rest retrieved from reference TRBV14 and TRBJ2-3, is EAGVTQFPSHSVIEKGQTVTLRCDPISGHDNLYWYRRVMGKEIKFLLHFVKESKQDESGMPNNRFLAERTGGTYSTLKVQPAELEDSGVYFCASSHLQGKYTDTQYFGPGTRLTVL.

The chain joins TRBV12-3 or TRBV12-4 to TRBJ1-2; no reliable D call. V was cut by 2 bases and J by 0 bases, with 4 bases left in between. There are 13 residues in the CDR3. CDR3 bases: TGTGCCAGCAGTTTAAGGTCTAACTATGGCTACACCTTC. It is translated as CASSLRSNYGYTF.

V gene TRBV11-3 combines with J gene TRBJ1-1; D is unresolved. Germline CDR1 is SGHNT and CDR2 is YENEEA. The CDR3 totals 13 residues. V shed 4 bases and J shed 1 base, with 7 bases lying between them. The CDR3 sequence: CASSSAQNTEAFF. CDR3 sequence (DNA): TGTGCCAGCAGCTCCGCACAGAACACTGAAGCTTTCTTT.

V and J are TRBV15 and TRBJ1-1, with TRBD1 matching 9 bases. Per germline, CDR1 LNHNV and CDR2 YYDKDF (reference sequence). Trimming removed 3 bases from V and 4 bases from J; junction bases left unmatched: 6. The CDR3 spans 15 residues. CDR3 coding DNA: TGTGCCACCAGCAGTTACAGGGGGCGCAGCACTGAAGCTTTCTTT. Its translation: CATSSYRGRSTEAFF.

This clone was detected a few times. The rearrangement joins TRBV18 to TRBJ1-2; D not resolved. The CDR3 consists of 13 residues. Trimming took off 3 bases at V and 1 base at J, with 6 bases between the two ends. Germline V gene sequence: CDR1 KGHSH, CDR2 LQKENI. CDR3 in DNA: TGTGCCAGCTCACCGAGCATTAACTATGGCTACACCTTC. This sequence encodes CASSPSINYGYTF.

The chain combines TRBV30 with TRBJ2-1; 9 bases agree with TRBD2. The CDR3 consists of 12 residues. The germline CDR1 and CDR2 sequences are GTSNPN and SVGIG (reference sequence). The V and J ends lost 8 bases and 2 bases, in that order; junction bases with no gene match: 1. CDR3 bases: TGTGCCCGCGGGGGGGCCTACAATGAGCAGTTCTTC. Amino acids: CARGGAYNEQFF.

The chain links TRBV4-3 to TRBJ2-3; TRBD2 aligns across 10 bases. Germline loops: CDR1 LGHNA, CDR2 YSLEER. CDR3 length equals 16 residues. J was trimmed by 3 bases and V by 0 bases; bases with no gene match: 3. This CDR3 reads CASSQELAGVTDTQYF. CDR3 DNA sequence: TGCGCCAGCAGCCAAGAGCTAGCGGGGGTTACAGATACGCAGTATTTT.

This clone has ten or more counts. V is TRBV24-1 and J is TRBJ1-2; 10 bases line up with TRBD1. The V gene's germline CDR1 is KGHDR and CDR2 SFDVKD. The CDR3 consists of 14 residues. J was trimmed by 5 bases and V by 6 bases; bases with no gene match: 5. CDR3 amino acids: CATSPRQGAYGYTF. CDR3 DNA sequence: TGTGCCACCAGTCCCCGACAGGGGGCTTATGGCTACACCTTC.

In DNA form, the CDR3 reads TGTGCCAGCAGCCCCGAGGGACAGCGTAATTATGGCTACACCTTC. Amino acid sequence: CASSPEGQRNYGYTF. V usage is TRBV7-8 and J usage is TRBJ1-2; TRBD1 aligns across 7 bases. Germline trimming cut 5 bases from V and 5 bases from J; bases unmatched to any gene: 11. This CDR3 contains 15 residues. The germline gives CDR1 SGHVS, CDR2 FQNEAQ.

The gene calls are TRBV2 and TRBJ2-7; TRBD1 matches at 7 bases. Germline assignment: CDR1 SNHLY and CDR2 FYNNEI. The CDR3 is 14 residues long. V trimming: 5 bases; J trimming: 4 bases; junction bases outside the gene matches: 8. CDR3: CASSFGQVRYEQYF. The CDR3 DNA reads TGTGCCAGCAGTTTCGGACAGGTACGGTACGAGCAGTACTTC.